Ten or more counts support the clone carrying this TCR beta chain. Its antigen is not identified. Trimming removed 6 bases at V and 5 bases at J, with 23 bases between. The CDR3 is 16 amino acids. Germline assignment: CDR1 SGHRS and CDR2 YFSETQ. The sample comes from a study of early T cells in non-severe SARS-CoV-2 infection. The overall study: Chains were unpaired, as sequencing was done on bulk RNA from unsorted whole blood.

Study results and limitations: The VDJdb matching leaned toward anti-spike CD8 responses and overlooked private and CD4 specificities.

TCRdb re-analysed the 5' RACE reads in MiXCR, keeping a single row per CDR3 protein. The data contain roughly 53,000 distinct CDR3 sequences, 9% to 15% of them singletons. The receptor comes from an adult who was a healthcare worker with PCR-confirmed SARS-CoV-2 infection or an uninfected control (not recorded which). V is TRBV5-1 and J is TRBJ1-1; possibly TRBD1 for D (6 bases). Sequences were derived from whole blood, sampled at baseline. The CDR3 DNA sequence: TGCGCCAGCACCCGGGGGCGCCACGGTGAGAAGACTGAAGCTTTCTTT. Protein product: CASTRGRHGEKTEAFF.